A single sample is the source of the 31 T cell receptor beta chains below, sequenced in a study of T cells in Graves' hyperthyroidism and ophthalmopathy. What was amplified from RNA transcripts were TCR beta CDR3 regions. TCR CDR3 regions were first amplified by RT-PCR with HTBI primers. One entry per CDR3 protein results from TCRdb running MiXCR on the multiplex PCR reads. The top ten hold approximately 12% of the sample, which has about 600,000 distinct CDR3 sequences, about 14% seen once. The sample was blood. Receptor source: a woman aged 45 to 65 with Graves' ophthalmopathy.

The V and J genes are TRBV5-1 and TRBJ1-1; TRBD1 is a possible D gene (5 bases). Looked up from germline, CDR1 is SGHRS and CDR2 is YFSETQ. The V end was cut by 2 bases, the J end by 1 base, with 24 bases between. This CDR3 is 19 amino acids long. The DNA for the CDR3 is TGCGCCAGCAGCTTAAGGGGTTCGGCAATCAAATCAAAGAACACTGAAGCTTTCTTT. It codes for CASSLRGSAIKSKNTEAFF.

This clonotype was seen ten or more times. The J gene is TRBJ2-5, the V gene TRBV7-9; 12 nucleotides line up with TRBD2. The CDR3 consists of 20 residues. V shed 2 bases, J shed 2 bases, and the junction held 15 bases outside the gene matches. From germline, CDR1 is SEHNR and CDR2 FQNEAQ (reference sequence). CDR3 region: CASSLPARLAGERYQETQYF. In DNA, the CDR3 is TGTGCCAGCAGCTTACCGGCCAGACTAGCGGGAGAACGTTATCAAGAGACCCAGTACTTC.

This clonotype was seen ten or more times. The chain joins TRBV20-1 to TRBJ2-1; no clear D. Germline assignment: CDR1 DFQATT and CDR2 SNEGSKA (reference sequence). The CDR3 loop spans 12 amino acids. V was trimmed by 4 bases and J by 2 bases, leaving 6 bases between them. For the CDR3, the DNA is TGCAGTGCTACCAGAACCTACAATGAGCAGTTCTTC. It encodes CSATRTYNEQFF.

The chain recombines TRBV30 with TRBJ1-2; unclear D gene. Deletions cut 2 bases from V and 13 bases from J, with 20 bases between. CDR3 length: 13 amino acids. The V gene's germline CDR1 is GTSNPN and CDR2 SVGIG (reference sequence). The CDR3 nucleotides are TGTGCCTGGAGTTCCCAAATCCCTGGAGGAGGCACCTTC. Residues: CAWSSQIPGGGTF. The whole variable domain, filled in from reference TRBV30 and TRBJ1-2, reads SQTIHQWPATLVQPVGSPLSLECTVEGTSNPNLYWYRQAAGRGLQLLFYSVGIGQISSEVPQNLSASRPQDRQFILSSKKLLLSDSGFYLCAWSSQIPGGGTFGSGTRLTVV.

This clonotype has a count of ten or more. The chain combines TRBV18 with TRBJ2-5; possible D gene TRBD2, 5 bases. CDR1 and CDR2 from the germline V gene are KGHSH and LQKENI. The CDR3 covers 13 residues. The V end was cut by 3 bases, the J end by 5 bases, with 10 bases between. The chain's CDR3 is CASSPRGMETQYF. The CDR3, as DNA: TGTGCCAGCTCACCGCGAGGGATGGAGACCCAGTACTTC.

The sample holds many counts of this clonotype. The genes are TRBV28 and TRBJ2-2, with 9 bases matching TRBD1. The CDR3 is 15 amino acids. The V gene end was trimmed by 5 bases and the J gene end by 2 bases; junction bases not matched to a gene: 3. CDR1 and CDR2 (germline): MDHEN, SYDVKM. CDR3 DNA sequence: TGTGCCAGCAGTGTGACAGGGGGAAACACCGGGGAGCTGTTTTTT. The encoded protein is CASSVTGGNTGELFF.

This clonotype has a handful of counts. The chain's CDR3 is CAISGSFRGNTEAFF. Written as DNA, the CDR3 is TGTGCCATCAGTGGGTCCTTCCGAGGCAACACTGAAGCTTTCTTT. The V and J genes are TRBV10-3 and TRBJ1-1, with unresolved D. The CDR3 is made up of 15 amino acids. V was clipped by 4 bases and J by 2 bases, with 14 bases between them. Germline CDR1 reads ENHRY; CDR2 reads SYGVKD.

This clonotype was seen repeatedly, ten times or more. The chain is built from TRBV20-1 and TRBJ2-1, with 9 bases that match TRBD2. Germline V gene data show CDR1 as DFQATT and CDR2 as SNEGSKA (reference sequence). V was pared by 0 bases and J by 8 bases, with 8 bases of the junction left unmatched. The CDR3 is 15 residues long. CDR3 residues: CSARDMGGRADEQFF. CDR3 nucleotides: TGCAGTGCTAGAGATATGGGCGGGAGGGCAGATGAGCAGTTCTTC.

Ten or more counts support this clonotype. This sequence joins TRBV7-3 and TRBJ2-1; TRBD2 matches at 7 bases. Germline lookup yields CDR1 SGHTA and CDR2 FQGTGA. The V gene end was trimmed by 5 bases and the J gene end by 7 bases; junction bases not matched to a gene: 5. This CDR3 comprises 13 residues. CDR3 sequence reads: CASSTSGKNEQFF. DNA for the CDR3: TGTGCCAGCAGCACAAGCGGGAAAAATGAGCAGTTCTTC.

In the case of this clonotype: It may be a read error: a sequence one base away is much more abundant. This sequence joins TRBV10-3 and TRBJ2-1; 8 bases map to TRBD2. V gave up 10 bases and J gave up 9 bases; unmatched junction bases: 5. Germline V lookup: CDR1 ENHRY, CDR2 SYGVKD. This CDR3 contains 11 residues. CDR3 in DNA: TGTGCCACCGGACGGGGGGGTGAGCAGTTCTTC. Translation gives CATGRGGEQFF.

There are many counts of this clonotype. The chain uses TRBV3-1 and TRBJ2-5; D gene ambiguous. The V gene lost 1 base and the J gene lost 4 bases, with 4 bases spanning the gap. The length of the CDR3 is 12 residues. Germline-derived CDR1 and CDR2 are LGHDT and YNNKEL (reference sequence). CDR3 loop: CASSQVGETQYF. The DNA of the CDR3 is TGTGCCAGCAGCCAAGTTGGAGAGACCCAGTACTTC.

This clonotype occurred many times. The rearrangement joins TRBV27 to TRBJ2-5; no definite D call. Germline assignment: CDR1 MNHEY and CDR2 SMNVEV (reference sequence). Deletions cut 5 bases from V and 0 bases from J, with 10 bases between. There are 14 residues in the CDR3. The CDR3 region has the DNA TGTGCCAGCAGTCCAACAAGGTACCAAGAGACCCAGTACTTC. It encodes CASSPTRYQETQYF.

This clonotype has at least ten counts. This chain joins TRBV7-9 and TRBJ2-3; the D is unclear. V lost 8 bases and J lost 0, with 9 bases in between. Germline loops: CDR1 SEHNR, CDR2 FQNEAQ (reference sequence). There are 13 residues in the CDR3. CDR3 sequence (DNA): TGTGCCAGCGAACTTGGGAGCACAGATACGCAGTATTTT. Residues: CASELGSTDTQYF.

At least ten counts were recorded for this clonotype. This chain links TRBV7-9 with TRBJ1-2; D perhaps matches TRBD1 (6 bases). This CDR3 region has 14 residues. Trimming shortened V by 4 bases and J by 5 bases, and 14 bases separated the two germline ends. In germline, CDR1 is SEHNR, CDR2 FQNEAQ (reference sequence). This chain's CDR3 is CASSSDRSSYGYTF. The CDR3 DNA follows: TGTGCCAGCAGCTCGGACAGATCGAGTTATGGCTACACCTTC.

This clonotype was seen repeatedly, ten times or more. The chain links TRBV7-6 to TRBJ2-1; D ambiguous. V lost 1 base to trimming and J lost 1 base, with 11 bases between them. CDR1 SGHVS and CDR2 FNYEAQ come from the germline V gene. The CDR3 extends over 16 amino acids. CDR3 region: CASSLDRHASYNEQFF. The CDR3 DNA is TGTGCCAGCAGCTTAGACCGGCACGCATCCTACAATGAGCAGTTCTTC.

This clonotype occurred many times. The chain has TRBV20-1 and TRBJ2-7; 11 positions match TRBD2. Germline CDR1 reads DFQATT; CDR2 reads SNEGSKA (reference sequence). The V gene end was trimmed by 4 bases and the J gene end by 7 bases; junction bases not matched to a gene: 6. The CDR3 totals 13 residues. In DNA, the CDR3 is TGCAGTGCTAAACTAGCGGGAGTCTGGGAGCAGTACTTC. This gives the protein CSAKLAGVWEQYF.

The chain couples TRBV19 to TRBJ1-4, with D unclear. This CDR3 region has 13 residues. CDR1 and CDR2 (germline): LNHDA, SQIVND (reference sequence). Trimming took off 5 bases at V and 7 bases at J, with 11 bases between the two ends. CDR3 sequence: CASSEILSEKLFF. The DNA of the CDR3 is TGTGCCAGTAGTGAGATACTTAGTGAAAAACTGTTTTTT.

This clonotype was detected ten times or more. The V call is TRBV6-2 or TRBV6-3, the J call TRBJ2-7, with D perhaps matching TRBD1 (6 bases). This CDR3 is 15 amino acids long. Between the trimmed V and J ends, which lost 6 bases and 0 bases, there was a span of 15 bases. Germline-derived CDR1 and CDR2 are MNHEY and SVGEGT. The DNA for the CDR3 is TGTGCCAGCAGACAAGGGGGACGGAGCTCCTACGAGCAGTACTTC. As protein: CASRQGGRSSYEQYF.

The V gene is TRBV18, the J gene TRBJ2-1; 11 positions agree with TRBD1. The germline V gene has CDR1 KGHSH and CDR2 LQKENI. This CDR3 has 16 amino acids. The trim removed 1 base at V and 7 bases at J, leaving 6 bases unmatched. CDR3 DNA sequence: TGTGCCAGCTCACCACGGACAGGGGGCGCAGGTAATGAGCAGTTCTTC. Encoded protein: CASSPRTGGAGNEQFF.

This clonotype was observed at least ten times. J is TRBJ2-1 and V is TRBV6-2 or TRBV6-3; 10 nucleotides align to TRBD2. J lost 5 bases, V lost 2 bases, and 9 bases had no gene match. The CDR3 consists of 17 residues. Germline CDR1 and CDR2: MNHEY and SVGEGT. As DNA, the CDR3 is TGTGCCAGCAGTTACCCTAGCGGGAGAGGAGGGAACAATGAGCAGTTCTTC. Its protein product is CASSYPSGRGGNNEQFF.

This clonotype appeared a few times. The chain has TRBV6-1 and TRBJ2-7; D might be TRBD2 (5 bases). With 5 bases removed from V and 4 bases from J, the gap between germline ends came to 15 bases. The germline CDR1 and CDR2 sequences are MNHNS and SASEGT. The CDR3 sequence is 14 residues long. CDR3 coding DNA: TGTGCCAGCAGTCCGACGGACTTAATTTACGAGCAGTACTTC. Protein: CASSPTDLIYEQYF.

This clonotype was observed many times. The gene calls are TRBV20-1 and TRBJ1-2, with TRBD1 matching 9 bases. The CDR3 covers 14 residues. Unmatched junction bases numbered 6, after V lost 3 bases and J lost 4 bases. Germline CDR1 is DFQATT and CDR2 is SNEGSKA (reference sequence). CDR3 protein: CSASSGTGSYGYTF. DNA of the CDR3: TGCAGTGCTAGTAGCGGGACAGGGAGCTATGGCTACACCTTC.

In its sample, this clonotype was seen many times. The V gene is TRBV12-3 or TRBV12-4, the J gene TRBJ2-2; D is tentatively TRBD1 or TRBD2 (6 bases each). Trimming left V 3 bases short and J 7 bases short, with 21 bases between. The CDR3 contains 17 residues. The CDR3 protein is CASSFLHGGLIGGELFF. DNA of the CDR3: TGTGCCAGCAGTTTTCTCCACGGGGGCCTGATTGGCGGGGAGCTGTTTTTT.

The V call is TRBV4-2, the J call TRBJ2-1; D may match TRBD1 or TRBD2 (5 bases each). The CDR3 sequence is 15 residues long. With 1 base removed from V and 7 bases from J, the gap between germline ends came to 14 bases. CDR1 is LGHNA, CDR2 YNFKEQ, per germline. Written as DNA, the CDR3 is TGTGCCAGCAGCCAAGGGGGCGGGCAGAATAATGAGCAGTTCTTC. Its translation: CASSQGGGQNNEQFF.

The rearrangement joins TRBV18 to TRBJ2-1; D might be TRBD1 or TRBD2, each matching 6 bases. The CDR3 sequence is 13 residues long. The germline V and J ends were trimmed by 2 bases and 10 bases, with 12 bases remaining between them. Germline V gene lookup returns CDR1 KGHSH and CDR2 LQKENI. The CDR3 loop is CASSPRQEGEQFF. In DNA form, the CDR3 reads TGTGCCAGCTCACCAAGACAGGAGGGCGAGCAGTTCTTC.

This clonotype has just a few counts. The chain has TRBV5-6 and TRBJ2-4; unclear D gene. CDR3 length equals 18 residues. V lost 1 base and J lost 0, with 17 bases in between. The germline V gene encodes CDR1 SGHDT and CDR2 YYEEEE. The CDR3 loop reads CASSLTPNERIAKNIQYF. CDR3 coding DNA: TGTGCCAGCAGCTTGACCCCGAATGAGCGAATAGCCAAAAACATTCAGTACTTC.

This clonotype was picked up many times. The V and J genes are TRBV2 and TRBJ2-5; 12 nucleotides line up with TRBD1. V dropped 6 bases and J dropped 5; count of bases not matched to a gene: 7. CDR1 is SNHLY and CDR2 is FYNNEI in the germline V gene. The CDR3 totals 15 residues. In DNA, the CDR3 is TGTGCCAGCAGCGGGCCGGGACAGGGGGCCGAGACCCAGTACTTC. Translation: CASSGPGQGAETQYF.

This clonotype was counted between two and nine times. The J gene is TRBJ1-2, the V gene TRBV6-6; no clear D gene. V dropped 0 bases and J dropped 1 base, with 15 bases sitting between them. The V gene's germline CDR1 is MNHNY and CDR2 SVGAGI (reference sequence). The CDR3 extends over 17 amino acids. This CDR3 reads CASSYSGRRIDNYGYTF. DNA for the CDR3: TGTGCCAGCAGTTACTCAGGCCGGCGGATAGATAACTATGGCTACACCTTC.

This clonotype was observed at least ten times. V usage is TRBV3-1 and J usage is TRBJ1-4; 9 bases are shared with TRBD1. This CDR3 is built from 15 residues. Trimming took 4 bases from V and 5 from J; bases not matched to a gene: 5. Germline V gene data show CDR1 as LGHDT and CDR2 as YNNKEL (reference sequence). The CDR3 nucleotides read TGTGCCAGCAGCCTGCGTGGACAGGGGAATGAAAAACTGTTTTTT. Protein: CASSLRGQGNEKLFF.

This clonotype has just a few counts. This chain uses TRBV29-1 with TRBJ2-7, with D possibly matching TRBD2 (5 bases). CDR1 and CDR2 (germline): SQVTM, ANQGSEA. The V and J ends lost 4 bases and 3 bases respectively, with 13 bases between them. The CDR3 is made up of 13 amino acids. The CDR3 reads CSVGSSGNYEQYF. CDR3 DNA sequence: TGCAGCGTTGGTTCCTCCGGGAACTACGAGCAGTACTTC.

This clonotype was seen many times. This sequence joins TRBV30 and TRBJ1-2, with 8 positions matching TRBD1. From germline, CDR1 is GTSNPN and CDR2 SVGIG (reference sequence). J was trimmed by 6 bases and V by 4 bases; bases with no gene match: 7. CDR3 length: 13 residues. CDR3 nucleotide sequence: TGTGCCTGGACCCCGGGACAGGCTAATGGCTACACCTTC. This encodes CAWTPGQANGYTF.